These 15 T cell receptor beta chains were all obtained from the same sample, sequenced in a study of glioma-infiltrating T cells. The iRepertoire nested amplicon-rescue multiplex PCR amplified TCR alpha and beta CDR3s from RNA. A single record per CDR3 protein comes from TCRdb applying MiXCR to the multiplex PCR reads. The data show over 650 distinct CDR3 sequences, about 15% seen once. Sequencing was carried out using glioma tissue, nonneoplastic brain tissue, or PBMCs (not recorded which). The receptors come from a human donor with low-grade glioma or glioblastoma, undergoing nonglioma brain surgery, or in good health (not recorded which).

This clonotype rates as medium-sized (0.01 to 0.1%). A junction end diverges from the germline sequence, so it may reflect a read error. This sequence joins TRBV24-1 and TRBJ2-7; 12 bases fit TRBD2. The CDR3 has 16 amino acids. Germline V gives CDR1 KGHDR, CDR2 SFDVKD. CDR3 in DNA: TGTGCCACCAGTGATTCTAGCGGGAGGGCCTCCAACGAGCAGTACTTC. Amino acids: CATSDSSGRASNEQYF.

This clonotype was counted many times. As DNA, the CDR3 is TGCGCCAGCAGCCACAGGGGGGCCACTGAAGCTTTCTTT. It specifies CASSHRGATEAFF. V usage is TRBV5-1 and J usage is TRBJ1-1; TRBD1 agrees at 8 bases. There are 13 residues in the CDR3. Trimming took 4 bases from V and 4 from J; bases not matched to a gene: 3. The germline V gene encodes CDR1 SGHRS and CDR2 YFSETQ.

There are a few counts of this clonotype. This rearrangement joins TRBV19 to TRBJ2-1, with a tentative D call TRBD1 (8 bases). V dropped 11 bases and J dropped 8 bases, with 22 bases sitting between them. This CDR3 spans 14 amino acids. In germline, CDR1 is LNHDA, CDR2 SQIVND (reference sequence). CDR3 nucleotide sequence: TGTGCCTCCGGGGGGCGGACAGGGCTCTATGAGCAGTTCTTC. Translating it yields CASGGRTGLYEQFF.

By sample share, this clonotype is medium-sized. V usage is TRBV4-1 and J usage is TRBJ2-1, with 11 nucleotides matching TRBD2. Germline trimming cut 3 bases from V and 12 bases from J; bases unmatched to any gene: 10. The CDR3 has 15 amino acids. Germline values: CDR1 MGHRA, CDR2 YSYEKL. In DNA, the CDR3 is TGCGCCAGCAGCCAGACTAGCGGGAACGAGGGGGGGCAGTTCTTC. Its translation: CASSQTSGNEGGQFF.

This clonotype is deemed medium-sized (0.01 to 0.1%). The chain uses TRBV5-4 and TRBJ1-2; D may be TRBD1 (6 bases). Trimming left V 0 bases short and J 4 bases short, with 16 bases between. The CDR3 length is 16 residues. The germline gives CDR1 SGHNT, CDR2 YYREEE (reference sequence). The CDR3 here is CASSLGGQGLTYGYTF. CDR3 nucleotides: TGTGCCAGCAGCTTGGGGGGGCAGGGCCTTACCTATGGCTACACCTTC.

In its sample, this clonotype ranks as medium-sized. This chain joins TRBV7-8 and TRBJ2-7; tentatively, D is TRBD1 (6 bases). Trimming pared 5 bases from V and 2 bases from J, leaving 19 bases between. The CDR3 extends over 16 amino acids. Germline V lookup: CDR1 SGHVS, CDR2 FQNEAQ. The CDR3 nucleotides read TGTGCCAGCAGCACCCCAGAGGCAGGGGCTACCTACGAGCAGTACTTC. Amino acids: CASSTPEAGATYEQYF.

In its sample, this clonotype is large (0.1 to 1%). The rearrangement uses TRBV7-2 and TRBJ2-3; 15 positions agree with TRBD2. Germline V gene sequence: CDR1 SGHTA, CDR2 FQGNSA. The trim removed 4 bases at V and 7 bases at J, leaving 9 bases unmatched. The CDR3 is 17 amino acids. CDR3 sequence reads: CASSSHGTSGRSNTQYF. DNA of the CDR3: TGTGCCAGCAGCTCCCACGGGACTAGCGGGAGGTCAAATACGCAGTATTTT.

This clonotype occurred many times. V is TRBV29-1 and J is TRBJ2-1, with TRBD2 matching 8 bases. V shed 4 bases, J shed 8 bases, and the junction held 19 bases outside the gene matches. CDR1 SQVTM and CDR2 ANQGSEA come from the germline V gene. The CDR3 is 17 amino acids. The CDR3 protein is CSVGRLSGNRVNDEQFF. The CDR3 region has the DNA TGCAGCGTTGGCCGTCTTAGCGGGAACAGGGTGAACGATGAGCAGTTCTTC.

This clonotype was recorded many times. The rearrangement uses TRBV29-1 and TRBJ2-7; TRBD1 matches at 7 bases. The CDR3 loop spans 12 amino acids. The trim removed 1 base at V and 9 bases at J, leaving 6 bases unmatched. CDR1 is SQVTM and CDR2 is ANQGSEA in the germline V gene. The CDR3 DNA sequence: TGCAGCGTTGAAGTTCGGCAGGGGGTGCAGTACGTC. This gives the protein CSVEVRQGVQYV.

CDR3 nucleotide sequence: TGTGCCAGCAGTTGGGACAGGGGTAACGAGCAGTACTTC. The encoded protein is CASSWDRGNEQYF. The V call is TRBV27, the J call TRBJ2-7, with 10 bases lining up with TRBD1. Germline V gene sequence: CDR1 MNHEY, CDR2 SMNVEV (reference sequence). The V and J ends lost 4 bases and 5 bases, in that order; junction bases with no gene match: 2. This CDR3 contains 13 residues.

The chain has TRBV28 and TRBJ2-1; a weak D match, TRBD2 (5 bases). Germline loops: CDR1 MDHEN, CDR2 SYDVKM. The CDR3 consists of 12 residues. V lost 6 bases and J lost 13, with 16 bases in between. The CDR3 DNA reads as TGTGCCAGCAGCCTCCAGGACTTAGCCCAGTTCTTC. Protein product: CASSLQDLAQFF. Full variable domain (rest looked up from reference TRBV28 and TRBJ2-1): DVKVTQSSRYLVKRTGEKVFLECVQDMDHENMFWYRQDPGLGLRLIYFSYDVKMKEKGDIPEGYSVSREKKERFSLILESASTNQTSMYLCASSLQDLAQFFGPGTRLTVL.

A note on this clonotype: Compared with germline, one end of the junction differs, possibly owing to a read error. The rearrangement joins TRBV2 to TRBJ1-1; possibly TRBD1 for D (5 bases). The CDR3 sequence is 14 residues long. CDR1 is SNHLY, CDR2 FYNNEI, per germline. CDR3 in amino acids: CTSLRGSSNTEAFF. The CDR3 region has the DNA TGTACCAGCCTTAGGGGCAGCTCAAACACTGAAGCTTTCTTT.

Judged by abundance, this clonotype is large. The J gene is TRBJ1-5, the V gene TRBV15; D might be TRBD1 (5 bases). The CDR3 loop spans 13 amino acids. Trimming pared 0 bases from V and 6 bases from J, leaving 6 bases between. Germline CDR1 reads LNHNV; CDR2 reads YYDKDF (reference sequence). Here the CDR3 DNA reads TGTGCCACCAGCAGAGACAGGGCTCAGCCCCAGCATTTT. Its translation: CATSRDRAQPQHF. Using reference TRBV15 and TRBJ1-5 for the parts outside the CDR3, the full variable domain is DAMVIQNPRYQVTQFGKPVTLSCSQTLNHNVMYWYQQKSSQAPKLLFHYYDKDFNNEADTPDNFQSRRPNTSFCFLDIRSPGLGDTAMYLCATSRDRAQPQHFGDGTRLSIL.

By sample share, this clonotype is large (0.1 to 1%). This chain links TRBV7-2 with TRBJ1-1; 7 nucleotides align to TRBD1. Per the germline V gene, CDR1 is SGHTA and CDR2 is FQGNSA. V shed 4 bases and J 10 bases; nucleotides not matched to a gene: 12. CDR3 length: 14 residues. This chain's CDR3 is CASSSTGWMSGAFF. CDR3 nucleotide sequence: TGTGCCAGCAGCTCGACAGGGTGGATGAGTGGAGCTTTCTTT.

This clonotype appeared many times. The genes are TRBV30 and TRBJ2-3; D may be TRBD2 (6 bases). The V end lost 3 bases, the J end lost 2 bases, and 9 bases lay between the germline ends. The CDR3 is 13 residues long. In germline, CDR1 is GTSNPN, CDR2 SVGIG (reference sequence). Here the CDR3 reads CAWSAGTTDTQYF. CDR3 sequence (DNA): TGTGCCTGGAGCGCGGGAACCACAGATACGCAGTATTTT.